This TCR beta chain emerged from a study of CD8+ T cells in alopecia areata. On the study more broadly: Tofacitinib lasted 6 to 18 months, then 6 months off drug. Findings and limits, study-wide: Alphabeta T cells residing in normal skin are also sequenced in scalp samples. Relative to normal scalp, lesional scalp, especially alopecia totalis/universalis, showed higher clonality. Persistence during tofacitinib was seen for many expanded lesional clones in scalp and blood.

About this clone: As yet, its antigen is unknown.

Extracted RNA was reverse transcribed into cDNA, the sequencing template. Profiled with immunoSEQ multiplex PCR; TCRdb holds only in-frame clones, not every one. The repertoire holds under 250,000 clones, approximately 57% seen once, with about 1.6% in the top ten. This CDR3 is 14 amino acids long. V was trimmed by 3 bases and J by 2 bases, leaving 10 bases between them. Germline CDR1 and CDR2: MNHEY and SMNVEV (reference sequence). Treatment of the sample: oral pan-JAK inhibitor, 5-10 mg twice daily. This TCR came from a human donor with alopecia areata. This material consisted of CD4+ T cells sorted from blood, taken at week 4, from a patient treated with tofacitinib. The chain joins TRBV27 to TRBJ2-5; D may be TRBD2 (6 bases). This chain's CDR3 is CASSLASGQETQYF. CDR3 nucleotide sequence: TGTGCCAGCAGTTTGGCCAGCGGGCAAGAGACCCAGTACTTC.